Below, one T cell receptor (beta chain) is given with its context. These data are taken from a study of blood T cell repertoires in COVID-19. Overall study: The United States, Italy and Spain were the sources of the acute and convalescent COVID-19 samples. T cells, B-cell-depleted T cells, or PBMCs supplied cDNA or gDNA.

There are 13 residues in the CDR3. Germline V gene lookup returns CDR1 SGHRS and CDR2 YFSETQ. Trimming pared 4 bases from V and 5 bases from J, leaving 12 bases between. Under the authors' procedure: Estimation of nucleated cell counts was performed using reference gene primer amplification. Sequenced by immunoSEQ multiplex PCR; TCRdb stores in-frame clones only, minus some. V and J calls plus clone size are reproduced from that table; the DNA served to infer D and trimming. The sample records about 33,000 clones, roughly nine tenths being singletons. The gene calls are TRBV5-1 and TRBJ2-5; D is unresolved. The sequence came from a man in his sixties with acute or convalescent COVID-19. Sequenced input: peripheral blood. In DNA form, the CDR3 reads TGCGCCAGCAGCCCCGACTCATTTGAGACCCAGTACTTC. Amino acids: CASSPDSFETQYF.